Shown below are 22 T cell receptor beta chains from a single sample sequenced in a study of T cell responses to AZD1222 COVID-19 vaccine. Using immunoSEQ multiplex PCR, the repertoire was profiled, and TCRdb retains in-frame clones only, with some absent. The data contain some 130,000 clones, approximately 95% of them singletons. Sequencing used peripheral blood, obtained 28 days after the second AZD1222 dose. The receptors were sampled from an adult who received the AZD1222 COVID-19 vaccine.

V is TRBV10-3 and J is TRBJ1-1; unclear D gene. Germline loops: CDR1 ENHRY, CDR2 SYGVKD. This CDR3 is 13 amino acids long. V was clipped by 4 bases and J by 4 bases, with 10 bases between them. This chain's CDR3 is CAISGSGGTEAFF. The DNA of the CDR3 is TGTGCCATCAGTGGCAGTGGAGGCACTGAAGCTTTCTTT.

The chain couples TRBV6-2 or TRBV6-3 to TRBJ1-1; D is undetermined. CDR3 length equals 14 residues. V gave up 2 bases and J gave up 0 bases, with 7 bases separating them. CDR1 is MNHEY, CDR2 SVGEGT, per germline. The CDR3 sequence is CASSYEQMNTEAFF. The CDR3 nucleotides read TGTGCCAGCAGTTACGAACAGATGAACACTGAAGCTTTCTTT.

This chain joins TRBV5-5 and TRBJ1-5; possible D gene TRBD1, 5 bases. Trimming took off 2 bases at V and 6 bases at J, with 18 bases between the two ends. The germline gives CDR1 SGHKS, CDR2 YYEKEE (reference sequence). This CDR3 comprises 16 residues. CDR3 nucleotides: TGTGCCAGCAGCTTAGATCTGAGGGGTGTATTTCAGCCCCAGCATTTT. It yields the protein CASSLDLRGVFQPQHF.

The chain couples TRBV7-2 to TRBJ1-2; D is possibly TRBD1 (5 bases). Trimming took 5 bases from V and 5 from J, leaving 18 bases between them. The CDR3 consists of 15 residues. Looked up from germline, CDR1 is SGHTA and CDR2 is FQGNSA. CDR3 loop: CASSHGTATRYGYTF. The CDR3 DNA is TGTGCCAGCAGCCACGGGACGGCGACTCGATATGGCTACACCTTC.

This chain connects TRBV4-2 to TRBJ1-4; D gene ambiguous. This CDR3 spans 15 amino acids. With 1 base removed from V and 4 bases from J, the gap between germline ends came to 10 bases. The V gene's germline CDR1 is LGHNA and CDR2 YNFKEQ. The CDR3 loop reads CASSQGSRGNEKLFF. The CDR3 coding sequence is TGTGCCAGCAGCCAAGGGAGTCGGGGTAATGAAAAACTGTTTTTT.

This chain connects TRBV7-8 to TRBJ1-5; 9 bases are a match to TRBD1. The CDR3 runs 18 residues. The germline V gene has CDR1 SGHVS and CDR2 FQNEAQ. V lost 5 bases, J lost 2 bases, and 13 bases stayed unmatched. The CDR3 loop reads CASSATRQQGAGNQPQHF. Written as DNA, the CDR3 is TGTGCCAGCAGCGCAACCCGGCAACAGGGGGCAGGCAATCAGCCCCAGCATTTT.

Here the CDR3 reads CASRAVMNTEAFF. CDR3 coding DNA: TGTGCCAGCCGAGCGGTTATGAACACTGAAGCTTTCTTT. V is TRBV12-3 or TRBV12-4 and J is TRBJ1-1; D is undetermined. V gave up 8 bases and J gave up 0 bases, with 10 bases separating them. The CDR3 length is 13 residues.

This clone has only one observation. The chain uses TRBV4-1 and TRBJ1-6, with 7 bases that match TRBD1. CDR3 length equals 17 residues. Trimming cost V 1 base and J 6 bases; bases outside gene matches: 9. CDR1 is MGHRA, CDR2 YSYEKL, per germline. Here the CDR3 DNA reads TGCGCCAGCAGCCAAGCTCCCCAGGGGGGATTTAATTCACCCCTCCACTTT. Its translation is CASSQAPQGGFNSPLHF.

Only one count was recorded for this clone. The V and J genes are TRBV4-2 and TRBJ2-3; TRBD2 matches at 9 bases. This CDR3 is 16 amino acids long. After removal of 2 bases from V and 6 bases from J, the junction contained 9 bases not matched to a gene. Germline loops: CDR1 LGHNA, CDR2 YNFKEQ. The chain's CDR3 is CASSQPGTSSYDTQYF. The DNA for the CDR3 is TGTGCCAGCAGCCAACCCGGGACTAGCTCATATGATACGCAGTATTTT.

The chain carries TRBV25-1 and TRBJ1-5; 9 nucleotides match TRBD1. From germline, CDR1 is MGHDK and CDR2 SYGVNS. The CDR3 runs to 17 residues. V dropped 2 bases and J dropped 2; count of bases not matched to a gene: 7. In nucleotides, the CDR3 is TGTGCCAGCAGTGAAACCCGGGACAGGGAGGGCAATCAGCCCCAGCATTTT. It translates to CASSETRDREGNQPQHF.

Here the CDR3 reads CASSYPSIGGAYGYTF. The CDR3 nucleotides read TGTGCCAGCAGTTACCCCTCGATCGGGGGGGCCTATGGCTACACCTTC. The chain has TRBV6-2 or TRBV6-3 and TRBJ1-2; D possibly corresponds to TRBD1 (6 bases). Germline V gene sequence: CDR1 MNHEY, CDR2 SVGEGT. V was cut by 2 bases and J by 4 bases, with 17 bases left in between. The CDR3 loop spans 16 amino acids.

The genes are TRBV7-9 and TRBJ2-3; D not certain. Germline-derived CDR1 and CDR2 are SEHNR and FQNEAQ (reference sequence). Trimming shortened V by 3 bases and J by 4 bases, and 8 bases separated the two germline ends. The CDR3 runs to 13 residues. The CDR3 region is CASSFPTADTQYF. CDR3 in DNA: TGTGCCAGCAGCTTCCCGACTGCAGATACGCAGTATTTT.

The CDR3 sequence: CASSSLFDGDYGYTF. The CDR3 bases are TGTGCCAGCAGTTCCCTATTCGACGGGGACTATGGCTACACCTTC. V and J are TRBV28 and TRBJ1-2; no definite D call. The germline CDR1 and CDR2 sequences are MDHEN and SYDVKM. V shed 4 bases and J shed 3 bases, with 15 bases lying between them. The CDR3 consists of 15 residues.

The V gene is TRBV29-1, the J gene TRBJ1-2; tentatively, D is TRBD1 (5 bases). This CDR3 spans 14 amino acids. Germline CDR1 is SQVTM and CDR2 is ANQGSEA. V was cut by 2 bases and J by 6 bases, with 16 bases left in between. The CDR3 is CSVELFGTADGYTF. The CDR3 coding sequence is TGCAGCGTTGAATTATTCGGGACGGCTGATGGCTACACCTTC. Supplemented by reference TRBV29-1 and TRBJ1-2, the full variable domain reads SAVISQKPSRDICQRGTSLTIQCQVDSQVTMMFWYRQQPGQSLTLIATANQGSEATYESGFVIDKFPISRPNLTFSTLTVSNMSPEDSSIYLCSVELFGTADGYTFGSGTRLTVV.

The chain is built from TRBV3-1 (or the pseudogene TRBV3-2) and TRBJ1-2; D is undetermined. The CDR3 covers 17 residues. Deletions cut 3 bases from V and 4 bases from J, with 21 bases between. The germline CDR1 and CDR2 sequences are LGHDT and YNNKEL (reference sequence). As DNA, the CDR3 is TGTGCCAGCAGCCAGCACTCTAGCTCGGCACAGAGCTATGGCTACACCTTC. It specifies CASSQHSSSAQSYGYTF.

DNA of the CDR3: TGTGCCACCAGCATACCGACAGGGTACCCTGAAGCTTTCTTT. Translated, it gives CATSIPTGYPEAFF. The chain has TRBV15 and TRBJ1-1; 7 bases align to TRBD1. The V segment lost 4 bases and the J segment 6 bases; nucleotides outside the gene matches: 8. Germline CDR1 and CDR2: LNHNV and YYDKDF (reference sequence). The CDR3 consists of 14 residues.

This chain connects TRBV7-6 to TRBJ2-1, with D perhaps assigned TRBD1 or TRBD2 (5 bases each). The CDR3 has 15 residues. Per germline, CDR1 SGHVS and CDR2 FNYEAQ. Trimming took 5 bases from V and 5 from J, leaving 16 bases between them. CDR3 region: CASSATGTWNNEQFF. The CDR3 DNA reads TGTGCCAGCAGCGCAACCGGGACGTGGAACAATGAGCAGTTCTTC.

CDR3 in DNA: TGTGCCAGCAGCTATACAGGGACGGGGTCCTACGAGCAGTACTTC. As protein: CASSYTGTGSYEQYF. This chain joins TRBV11-2 and TRBJ2-7; a possible D gene is TRBD1 (6 bases). The CDR3 consists of 15 residues. The ends were cut back, 4 bases at V and 1 base at J, with 14 bases in the middle. Germline lookup yields CDR1 SGHAT and CDR2 FQNNGV.

V is TRBV18 and J is TRBJ1-5; unclear D gene. The CDR3 extends over 16 amino acids. Germline V CDR1 and CDR2: KGHSH, LQKENI. The ends were cut back, 3 bases at V and 3 bases at J, with 15 bases in the middle. This CDR3 is CASSPDLSGSNQPQHF. The CDR3 nucleotides are TGTGCCAGCTCACCTGATTTATCAGGTTCCAATCAGCCCCAGCATTTT.

Here the CDR3 DNA reads TGTGCCAGCAGCCGGGACAGTTTGAATCAGCCCCAGCATTTT. This gives the protein CASSRDSLNQPQHF. The V gene is TRBV7-2, the J gene TRBJ1-5, with TRBD1 matching 7 bases. The V segment lost 5 bases and the J segment 4 bases; nucleotides outside the gene matches: 5. Germline CDR1 is SGHTA and CDR2 is FQGNSA. The CDR3 has 14 amino acids.

The rearrangement uses TRBV18 and TRBJ2-7, with D unclear. The CDR3 contains 14 residues. Germline V gene data show CDR1 as KGHSH and CDR2 as LQKENI. Deletions cut 3 bases from V and 3 bases from J, with 12 bases between. The CDR3 region has the DNA TGTGCCAGCTCACCGATGGACGGTTTCTACGAGCAGTACTTC. It encodes CASSPMDGFYEQYF.

The chain couples TRBV10-3 to TRBJ2-2; a possible D gene is TRBD2 (6 bases). Germline V gene sequence: CDR1 ENHRY, CDR2 SYGVKD. Trimming shortened V by 7 bases and J by 1 base, and 10 bases separated the two germline ends. This CDR3 is built from 14 residues. DNA for the CDR3: TGTGCCATCAATGGAGGGGTGAACACCGGGGAGCTGTTTTTT. Translation gives CAINGGVNTGELFF.